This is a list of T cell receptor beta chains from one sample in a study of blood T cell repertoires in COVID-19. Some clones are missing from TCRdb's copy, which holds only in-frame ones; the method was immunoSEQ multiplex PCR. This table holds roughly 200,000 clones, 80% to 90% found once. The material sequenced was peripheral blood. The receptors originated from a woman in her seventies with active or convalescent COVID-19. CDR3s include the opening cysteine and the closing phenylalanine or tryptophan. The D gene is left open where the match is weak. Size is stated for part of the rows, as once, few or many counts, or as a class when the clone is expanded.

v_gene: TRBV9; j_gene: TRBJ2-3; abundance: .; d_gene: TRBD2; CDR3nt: TGTGCCAGCAGCGTAGGTCCAGCGGGAGGGAGCACAGATACGCAGTATTTT; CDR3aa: CASSVGPAGGSTDTQYF
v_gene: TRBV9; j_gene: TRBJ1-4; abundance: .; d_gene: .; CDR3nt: TGTGCCAGCAGCGGGGGGGCAACTAATGAAAAACTGTTTTTT; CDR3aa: CASSGGATNEKLFF
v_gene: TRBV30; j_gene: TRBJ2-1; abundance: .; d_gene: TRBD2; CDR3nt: TGTGCCTGGAGCCTACTAGCGGGAGAAAGAAATGAGCAGTTCTTC; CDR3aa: CAWSLLAGERNEQFF
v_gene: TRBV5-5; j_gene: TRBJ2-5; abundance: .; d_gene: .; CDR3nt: TGTGCCAGCAGCTTGGCCTTAACAGGGATCCAAGAGACCCAGTACTTC; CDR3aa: CASSLALTGIQETQYF
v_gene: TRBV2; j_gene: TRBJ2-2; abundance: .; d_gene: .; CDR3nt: TGTGCCAGCTTAGCGGAGCAGGTTAACACCGGGGAGCTGTTTTTT; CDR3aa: CASLAEQVNTGELFF
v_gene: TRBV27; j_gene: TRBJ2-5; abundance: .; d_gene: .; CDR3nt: TGTGCCAGCAGTTTATATGGGAGACAAGAGACCCAGTACTTC; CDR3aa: CASSLYGRQETQYF
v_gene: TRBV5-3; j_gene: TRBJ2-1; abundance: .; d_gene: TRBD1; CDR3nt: TGTGCCCCAGAAGCCGGGACAGGGAAATACAATGAGCAGTTCTTC; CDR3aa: CAPEAGTGKYNEQFF
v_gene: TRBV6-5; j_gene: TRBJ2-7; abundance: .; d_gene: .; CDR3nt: TGTGCCAGCAGCGCCCAGGTCCCCTACGAGCAGTACTTC; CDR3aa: CASSAQVPYEQYF
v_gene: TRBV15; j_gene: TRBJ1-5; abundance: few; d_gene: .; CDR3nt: TGTGCCACCAGCAGAGTTAGGACGGGGGGCAATCAGCCCCAGCATTTT; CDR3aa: CATSRVRTGGNQPQHF
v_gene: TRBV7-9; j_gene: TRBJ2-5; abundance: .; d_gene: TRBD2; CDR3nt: TGTGCCAGCAGCCGAGCGGGAGGGCCAAAGGGAGAGACCCAGTACTTC; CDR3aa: CASSRAGGPKGETQYF
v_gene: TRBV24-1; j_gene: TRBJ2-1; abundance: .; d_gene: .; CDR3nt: TGTGCCACCAGTGGAAGGGGTGAGCAGTTCTTC; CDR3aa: CATSGRGEQFF
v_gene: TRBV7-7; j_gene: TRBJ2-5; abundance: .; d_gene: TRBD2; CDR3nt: TGTGCTAGCAGCCCAAGCGGGAGGTTGAGGGAGACCCAGTACTTC; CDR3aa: CASSPSGRLRETQYF
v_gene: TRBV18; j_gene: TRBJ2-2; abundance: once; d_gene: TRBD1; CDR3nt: TGTGCCAGCTCAAGATCAGGGGGCAGCGACACCGGGGAGCTGTTTTTT; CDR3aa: CASSRSGGSDTGELFF
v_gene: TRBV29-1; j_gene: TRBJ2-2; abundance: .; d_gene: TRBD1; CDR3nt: TGCAGCGCTACCGGGACAGCGAACACCGGGGAGCTGTTTTTT; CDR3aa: CSATGTANTGELFF
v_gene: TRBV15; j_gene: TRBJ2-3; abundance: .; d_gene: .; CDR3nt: TGTGCCACCAGCACCCTCCTCAGGGGCGGGAGAACAGATACGCAGTATTTT; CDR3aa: CATSTLLRGGRTDTQYF
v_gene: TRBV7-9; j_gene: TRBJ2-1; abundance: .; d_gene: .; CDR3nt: TGTGCCAGCTGCTTAAACGGGAGAAGACTGTACAATGAGCAGTTCTTC; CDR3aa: CASCLNGRRLYNEQFF
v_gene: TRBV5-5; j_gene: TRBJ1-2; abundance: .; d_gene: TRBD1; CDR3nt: TGTGCCAGCAGCTTCACAGGGGACTATGGCTACACCTTC; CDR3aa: CASSFTGDYGYTF
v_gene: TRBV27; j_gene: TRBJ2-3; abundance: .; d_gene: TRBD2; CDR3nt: TGTGCCAGCAGTTTCACTCCGCCCGGAATACTAGCGGGAGGTCGGGGAGATACGCAGTATTTT; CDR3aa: CASSFTPPGILAGGRGDTQYF
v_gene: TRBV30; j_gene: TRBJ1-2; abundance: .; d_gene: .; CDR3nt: TGTGCCTGGAGGCGGGGGGCCTATGGCTACACCTTC; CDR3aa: CAWRRGAYGYTF
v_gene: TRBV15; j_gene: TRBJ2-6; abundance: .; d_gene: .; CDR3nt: TGTGCCACCAGCAAAGGGGGCTCTGGGGCCAACGTCCTGACTTTC; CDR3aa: CATSKGGSGANVLTF
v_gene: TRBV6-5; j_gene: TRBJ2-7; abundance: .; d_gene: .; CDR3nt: TGTGCCAGCAGTCGGACAGATAGCTCCTACGAGCAGTACTTC; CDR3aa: CASSRTDSSYEQYF
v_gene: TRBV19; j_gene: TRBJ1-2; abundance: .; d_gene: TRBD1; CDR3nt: TGTGCCAGCAAAAGACAGGGTACATTCGGCTATGGCTACACCTTC; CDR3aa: CASKRQGTFGYGYTF
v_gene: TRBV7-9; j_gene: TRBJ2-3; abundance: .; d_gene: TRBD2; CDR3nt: TGTGCCAGCAGCTTGACGGGACTAGCATTTGATACGCAGTATTTT; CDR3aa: CASSLTGLAFDTQYF
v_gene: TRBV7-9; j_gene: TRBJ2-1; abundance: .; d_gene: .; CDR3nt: TGTGCCAGCAGCTTATTATCAGGGGTGAACAATGAGCAGTTCTTC; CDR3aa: CASSLLSGVNNEQFF
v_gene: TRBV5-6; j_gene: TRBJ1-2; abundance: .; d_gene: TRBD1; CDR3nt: TGTGCCAGCAGCTTGGCCGAACTGGGACAGGGACCTTATGGCTACACCTTC; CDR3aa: CASSLAELGQGPYGYTF
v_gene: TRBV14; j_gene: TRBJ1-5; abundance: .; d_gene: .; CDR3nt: TGTGCCAGCAGCCGGGGGCCCCGATGGCCCCAGCATTTT; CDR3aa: CASSRGPRWPQHF
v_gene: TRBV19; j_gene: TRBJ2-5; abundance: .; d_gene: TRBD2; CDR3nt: TGTGCCAGTTCCCCTAGCGGGAGGAAAGAGACCCAGTACTTC; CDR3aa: CASSPSGRKETQYF
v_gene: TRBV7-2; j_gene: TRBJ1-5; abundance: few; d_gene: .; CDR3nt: TGTGCCAGCAGCCTAAGTCGGGGGGGATATCAGCCCCAGCATTTT; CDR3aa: CASSLSRGGYQPQHF
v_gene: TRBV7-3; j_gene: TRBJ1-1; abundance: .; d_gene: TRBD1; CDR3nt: TGTGCCAGCAGCGCGACAGGGACCACTGAAGCTTTCTTT; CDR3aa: CASSATGTTEAFF
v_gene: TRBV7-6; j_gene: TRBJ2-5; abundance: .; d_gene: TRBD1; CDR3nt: TGTGCCAGCAGCTTAGCGACAGGGCTACAAGAGACCCAGTACTTC; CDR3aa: CASSLATGLQETQYF
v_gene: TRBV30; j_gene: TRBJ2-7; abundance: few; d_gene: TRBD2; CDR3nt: TGTGCCTGGAGTGGAACTAGCGGGACAAGTGGGCAGTACTTC; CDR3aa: CAWSGTSGTSGQYF
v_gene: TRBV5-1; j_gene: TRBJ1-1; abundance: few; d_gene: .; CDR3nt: TGCGCCAGCAGCACGGACATCACGAACACTGAAGCTTTCTTT; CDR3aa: CASSTDITNTEAFF
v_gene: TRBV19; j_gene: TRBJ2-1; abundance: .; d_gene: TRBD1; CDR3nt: TGTGCCAGTAGCCAGACAGGGGGGTCGGTATACAATGAGCAGTTCTTC; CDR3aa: CASSQTGGSVYNEQFF
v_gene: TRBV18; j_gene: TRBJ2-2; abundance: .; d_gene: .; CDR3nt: TGTGCCAGCTCATCCGACAGAACCACCGGGGAGCTGTTTTTT; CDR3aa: CASSSDRTTGELFF
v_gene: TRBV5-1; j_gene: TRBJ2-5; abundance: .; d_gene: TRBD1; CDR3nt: TGCGCCAGCAGCCCACAGGGGGGACTCAGGGAGACCCAGTACTTC; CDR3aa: CASSPQGGLRETQYF
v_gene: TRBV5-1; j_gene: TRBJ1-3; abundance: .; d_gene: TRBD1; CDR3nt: TGCGCCAGCAGCTCACAGGGGCTTGGAAACACCATATATTTT; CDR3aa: CASSSQGLGNTIYF
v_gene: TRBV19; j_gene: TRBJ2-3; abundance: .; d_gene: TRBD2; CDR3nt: TGTGCCAGTAGTATAGGAGCAAGCGGGAGGGTCACAGATACGCAGTATTTT; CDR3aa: CASSIGASGRVTDTQYF
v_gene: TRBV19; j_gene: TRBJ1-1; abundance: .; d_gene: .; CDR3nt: TGTGCCAGTAGCCTCTACACAGGGTTTTCTGAAGCTTTCTTT; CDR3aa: CASSLYTGFSEAFF
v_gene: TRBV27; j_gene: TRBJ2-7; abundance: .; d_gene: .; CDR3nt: TGTGCCAGCAGTTTTACAGGGTCCTACGAGCAGTACTTC; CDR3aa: CASSFTGSYEQYF
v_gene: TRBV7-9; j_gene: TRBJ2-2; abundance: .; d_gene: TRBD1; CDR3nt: TGTGCCAGCAGCTCGGGACAGGGGGCGCGTACCGGGGAGCTGTTTTTT; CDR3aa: CASSSGQGARTGELFF
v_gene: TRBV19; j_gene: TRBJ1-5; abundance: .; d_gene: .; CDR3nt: TGTGCCAGTAGTATGGAGGCCCGGCGTAGACAGCCCCAGCATTTT; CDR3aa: CASSMEARRRQPQHF
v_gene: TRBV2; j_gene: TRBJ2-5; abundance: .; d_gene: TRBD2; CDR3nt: TGTGCCAGCAGTGAGAGTTGGGGGGGATGGGAGACCCAGTACTTC; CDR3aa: CASSESWGGWETQYF
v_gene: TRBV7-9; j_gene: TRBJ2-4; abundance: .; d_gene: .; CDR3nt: TGTGCCAGCAGCTTAGGGGCAGGGGGGCCCAAAAACATTCAGTACTTC; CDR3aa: CASSLGAGGPKNIQYF
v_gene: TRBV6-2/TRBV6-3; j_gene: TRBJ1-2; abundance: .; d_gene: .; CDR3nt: TGTGCCAGCAGTTACTTGACGGGTCGGTACTATGGCTACACCTTC; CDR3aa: CASSYLTGRYYGYTF
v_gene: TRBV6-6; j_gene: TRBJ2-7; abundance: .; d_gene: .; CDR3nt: TGTGCCAGCAGAAAGACAGAAGGGGCCTACGAGCAGTACTTC; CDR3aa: CASRKTEGAYEQYF